This T cell receptor (beta chain) was retrieved from a study of cytomegalovirus exposure and HLA in healthy donors. The CDR3 spans 15 residues. CDR1 SNHLY and CDR2 FYNNEI come from the germline V gene. V shed 4 bases and J 8 bases; nucleotides not matched to a gene: 8. Amplification used 60 Vbeta primers and 13 Jbeta primers. Data came from immunoSEQ multiplex PCR; TCRdb stores just in-frame clones and leaves some out. The profile shows 100,000 to 150,000 clones, 80% of them singletons. This receptor was taken from a woman in her thirties or forties in good health and CMV-seronegative. Material for sequencing was PBMCs. The V gene is TRBV2, the J gene TRBJ1-4; 9 bases match TRBD1. The DNA of the CDR3 is TGTGCCAGCAGTGGTCAACAGGGGGCGGACGAAAAACTGTTTTTT. This codes for CASSGQQGADEKLFF.